These 20 T cell receptor beta chains were sequenced from one sample in a study of metastatic and nonmetastatic thyroid tumors. Not a single patient had been given any form of treatment at any point before undergoing thyroid surgery. TCRdb redid the clone calls on the PCR reads using MiXCR. This sample carries about 40,000 clones, less than 20% of them seen once, and the ten largest clones take about 3.8%. Sequencing was done on a sample of blood. The receptors derive from a female donor with papillary thyroid cancer or a benign thyroid nodule (not recorded which). Some clones in this sample may be carry-over from other donors' samples.

This clone came up many times. V usage is TRBV14 and J usage is TRBJ2-7, with 8 bases that match TRBD1. The CDR3 runs 14 residues. Germline lookup yields CDR1 SGHDN and CDR2 FVKESK. Losses at the gene ends were 4 bases for V and 3 bases for J; bases not matched to a gene: 5. This CDR3 is CASSPLDRVYEQYF. The CDR3 region has the DNA TGTGCCAGCAGCCCCTTGGACAGGGTCTACGAGCAGTACTTC.

This clone was seen ten or more times. The chain has TRBV6-1 and TRBJ2-6; the D gene is possibly TRBD2 (5 bases). The CDR3 loop spans 14 amino acids. Germline V gene sequence: CDR1 MNHNS, CDR2 SASEGT. The V gene lost 8 bases and the J gene lost 0 bases, with 8 bases spanning the gap. The CDR3 is CASEGASGANVLTF. The CDR3 DNA follows: TGTGCCAGCGAGGGCGCCTCTGGGGCCAACGTCCTGACTTTC.

The chain is built from TRBV24-1 and TRBJ2-3; 7 nucleotides align to TRBD1. The CDR3 is made up of 16 amino acids. Germline V CDR1 and CDR2: KGHDR, SFDVKD. V lost 2 bases to trimming and J lost 0 bases; unmatched junction nucleotides: 4. The CDR3 protein is CATSDWGQTSTDTQYF. CDR3 bases: TGTGCCACCAGTGATTGGGGACAGACTAGCACAGATACGCAGTATTTT.

This clone was found a few times. The gene calls are TRBV6-2 or TRBV6-3 and TRBJ2-3; D possibly corresponds to TRBD2 (5 bases). There are 15 residues in the CDR3. Trimming removed 6 bases from V and 2 bases from J, with 15 bases in between. The germline V gene encodes CDR1 MNHEY and CDR2 SVGEGT. The CDR3: CASREAVFHTDTQYF. The CDR3 DNA is TGTGCCAGCAGGGAAGCGGTGTTCCACACAGATACGCAGTATTTT.

Points on this clone: At one end, the junction sequence differs from germline, possibly due to a read error. CDR3 loop: CASSGVGTGGYEHYF. The CDR3 DNA follows: TGTGCCAGCAGTGGGGTGGGGACAGGGGGCTACGAGCATTACTTC. This chain uses TRBV28 with TRBJ2-7; 12 nucleotides match TRBD1. This CDR3 is 15 amino acids long. CDR1 is MDHEN, CDR2 SYDVKM, per germline.

This clone has ten or more counts. The CDR3 nucleotides are TGTGCTAGTGGTTTGGTGGGTGGGAACACTGAAGCTTTCTTT. Amino acid sequence: CASGLVGGNTEAFF. This chain joins TRBV12-5 and TRBJ1-1; D remains ambiguous. Trimming shortened V by 0 bases and J by 1 base, and 6 bases separated the two germline ends. CDR1 is LGHNT and CDR2 is FRNRAP in the germline V gene. This CDR3 comprises 14 residues.

Here the CDR3 DNA reads TGTGCCAGCAGCCAACCGGGACAGTATGGCTACACCTTC. Protein: CASSQPGQYGYTF. The chain has TRBV7-9 and TRBJ1-2, with 7 bases fitting TRBD1. Germline CDR1 and CDR2: SEHNR and FQNEAQ (reference sequence). CDR3 length equals 13 residues. J lost 5 bases, V lost 5 bases, and 5 bases had no gene match.

This clone was found many times. The chain employs TRBV5-6 and TRBJ1-2; no reliable D call. There are 12 residues in the CDR3. V was trimmed by 7 bases and J by 2 bases, leaving 9 bases between them. The V gene's germline CDR1 is SGHDT and CDR2 YYEEEE. The CDR3 coding sequence is TGTGCCAGCCATTTAGGGAACTATGGCTACACCTTC. It encodes CASHLGNYGYTF.

The chain recombines TRBV11-1 with TRBJ1-2; 8 nucleotides line up with TRBD1. CDR3 length equals 16 residues. Germline-derived CDR1 and CDR2 are SGHAT and FQDESV (reference sequence). The V and J ends lost 0 bases and 3 bases, in that order; junction bases with no gene match: 6. As DNA, the CDR3 is TGTGCCAGCAGCTTAGCGCATCCAGGGGGCTACTATGGCTACACCTTC. Protein product: CASSLAHPGGYYGYTF.

This clone was observed a handful of times. The genes are TRBV2 and TRBJ2-5; D may be TRBD2 (6 bases). The CDR3 is 13 amino acids. With 5 bases removed from V and 6 bases from J, the gap between germline ends came to 13 bases. In germline, CDR1 is SNHLY, CDR2 FYNNEI. The CDR3 reads CASSTGGGKTQYF. CDR3 sequence (DNA): TGTGCCAGCAGTACGGGCGGCGGGAAGACCCAGTACTTC.

This clone was seen more than once but under ten times. Germline and junction disagree at one end, which may indicate a read error. The genes are TRBV12-3 or TRBV12-4 and TRBJ2-5; D tentatively fits TRBD1 or TRBD2 (5 bases each). This CDR3 has 14 amino acids. CDR3 sequence (DNA): TGTGCCAGCAGTTTAAGTATTATAGGGGAGACCCGGTACTTC. The encoded protein is CASSLSIIGETRYF.

The table lists this clone with many counts. The chain links TRBV7-9 to TRBJ1-2; tentatively, D is TRBD1 (6 bases). Per the germline V gene, CDR1 is SEHNR and CDR2 is FQNEAQ (reference sequence). V lost 5 bases and J 5 bases, leaving 9 bases between the germline ends. The CDR3 contains 12 residues. The CDR3 DNA sequence: TGTGCCAGCAGCGAAGGGACATATGGCTACACCTTC. Its protein is CASSEGTYGYTF.

Relative to its sample, this clone is medium-sized (0.01 to 0.1%). The V call is TRBV30, the J call TRBJ1-3; D unclear. The germline CDR1 and CDR2 sequences are GTSNPN and SVGIG (reference sequence). This CDR3 comprises 13 residues. V lost 3 bases to trimming and J lost 2 bases, with 8 bases between them. CDR3 nucleotide sequence: TGTGCCTGGAGGGCGGGTGCTGGAAACACCATATATTTT. This encodes CAWRAGAGNTIYF.

This clone has ten or more counts. The chain links TRBV11-3 to TRBJ2-3; D not resolved. CDR1 and CDR2 from the germline V gene are SGHNT and YENEEA. This CDR3 is 13 amino acids long. The ends were cut back, 5 bases at V and 3 bases at J, with 9 bases in the middle. CDR3 sequence reads: CASSRHPTDTQYF. CDR3 DNA sequence: TGTGCCAGCAGCCGACACCCGACAGATACGCAGTATTTT.

This clone was recorded many times. The chain joins TRBV19 to TRBJ1-1; D call uncertain. This CDR3 contains 14 residues. Germline loops: CDR1 LNHDA, CDR2 SQIVND (reference sequence). The V end lost 3 bases, the J end lost 4 bases, and 12 bases lay between the germline ends. CDR3 bases: TGTGCCAGTAGTATGAGGCACCAGACCACTGAAGCTTTCTTT. Protein product: CASSMRHQTTEAFF.

This clone appeared many times. The V call is TRBV20-1, the J call TRBJ1-2, with D unresolved. This CDR3 spans 11 amino acids. The V gene's germline CDR1 is DFQATT and CDR2 SNEGSKA (reference sequence). V dropped 1 base and J dropped 5 bases, with 5 bases sitting between them. The DNA for the CDR3 is TGCAGTGCTAGAGTTCCTTATGGCTACACCTTC. Its protein product is CSARVPYGYTF.

Concerning this clone itself: Its ends do not fully match the called genes, so a read error is possible. The chain is built from TRBV12-5 and TRBJ1-5; D unresolved. The CDR3 covers 11 residues. Germline V lookup: CDR1 LGHNT, CDR2 FRNRAP. The CDR3 is CAIGLYQPQHF. The CDR3 DNA reads as TGTGCTATTGGTTTGTATCAGCCCCAGCATTTT.

The V gene is TRBV28, the J gene TRBJ2-6; D unclear. V was clipped by 7 bases and J by 2 bases, with 12 bases between them. CDR3 size: 15 residues. From germline, CDR1 is MDHEN and CDR2 SYDVKM. CDR3 protein: CASTIYGAGANVLTF. CDR3 sequence (DNA): TGTGCCAGCACAATCTATGGGGCTGGGGCCAACGTCCTGACTTTC.

This clone was found many times. This chain links TRBV19 with TRBJ2-4; perhaps TRBD2 as D (6 bases). This CDR3 comprises 14 residues. Germline V gene lookup returns CDR1 LNHDA and CDR2 SQIVND (reference sequence). Deletions cut 5 bases from V and 1 base from J, with 9 bases between. The CDR3 DNA reads TGTGCCAGTAGTTGGGGGGAGGCCAAAAACATTCAGTACTTC. Translation gives CASSWGEAKNIQYF.

This clone was counted ten times or more. Relative to the germline gene, one junction end is altered; a read error may explain this. The chain has TRBV5-1 and TRBJ2-1; tentative D call: TRBD2 (6 bases). This CDR3 has 8 amino acids. Germline CDR1 reads SGHRS; CDR2 reads YFSETQ. The CDR3 spells CASERESF. The CDR3 coding sequence is TGCGCCAGCGAACGGGAGTCCTTC.